This T cell receptor (beta chain) was observed in a study of CD8 T cells in Susac syndrome. As for the study in general: When their blood was taken, the Susac syndrome patients had either not yet had any therapy, were taking corticosteroids, or were taking intravenous immunoglobulin alone.

The RNA input was about 0.5 to 1 ug, and it was reverse transcribed with random hexamers. immunoSEQ multiplex PCR amplified TCR beta CDR3 across 54 Vbeta, 13 Jbeta. Each CDR3 protein gets one entry after TCRdb re-called the immunoSEQ multiplex PCR reads with MiXCR. The sample shows about 100,000 distinct CDR3 sequences, 95% of them seen only once. Per germline, CDR1 SGHNT and CDR2 YYREEE (reference sequence). This CDR3 is 15 amino acids long. V was pared by 4 bases and J by 0 bases, with 14 bases between. As to this clonotype: Its antigen is unknown.

Findings and caveats of the study: Clonal CD8+ expansion in Susac was highest in TEMRA cells and active patients.

The TCR sequence derives from a human donor with Susac syndrome. The chain links TRBV5-4 to TRBJ2-7; D is ambiguous. The sequenced sample consisted of CD8+ T cells from PBMCs. CDR3 sequence reads: CASSSRSASSYEQYF. CDR3 DNA: TGTGCCAGCAGCAGCCGCAGCGCAAGCTCCTACGAGCAGTACTTC.